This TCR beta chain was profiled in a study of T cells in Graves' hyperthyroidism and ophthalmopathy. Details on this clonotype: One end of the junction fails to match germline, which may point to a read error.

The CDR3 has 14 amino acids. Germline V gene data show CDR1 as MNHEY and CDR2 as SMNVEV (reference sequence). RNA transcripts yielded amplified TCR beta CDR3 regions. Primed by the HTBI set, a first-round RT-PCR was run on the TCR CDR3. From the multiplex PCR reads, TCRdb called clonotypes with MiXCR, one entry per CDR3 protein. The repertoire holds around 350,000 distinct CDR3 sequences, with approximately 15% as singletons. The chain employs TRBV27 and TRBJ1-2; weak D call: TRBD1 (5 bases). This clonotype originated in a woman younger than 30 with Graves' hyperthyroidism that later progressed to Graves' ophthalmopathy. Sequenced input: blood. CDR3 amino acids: CASNLSKRQGSSTF. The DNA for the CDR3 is TGTGCCAGCAATTTATCAAAAAGGCAGGGTAGTTCCACCTTC.